Following are 10 T cell receptor beta chains from one sample sequenced in a study of blood T cell repertoires in COVID-19. Some clones are missing from TCRdb's copy, which holds only in-frame ones; the method was immunoSEQ multiplex PCR. The table lists tens of thousands of clones, roughly four fifths of them singletons, with approximately 35% in the top ten. Sequencing input: peripheral blood. These receptor sequences come from a man aged 70-80 years with acute or convalescent COVID-19.

The genes are TRBV29-1 and TRBJ2-1, with D possibly TRBD1 on 6 matching bases. Trimming shortened V by 8 bases and J by 4 bases, and 12 bases separated the two germline ends. The CDR3 sequence is 12 residues long. The germline V gene encodes CDR1 SQVTM and CDR2 ANQGSEA. The CDR3 DNA reads as TGCAGCTCGACGGACAGTTACAATGAGCAGTTCTTC. Its protein product is CSSTDSYNEQFF.

The rearrangement joins TRBV6-5 to TRBJ1-5, with a weak D call TRBD1 (6 bases). V shed 6 bases and J shed 5 bases, with 17 bases lying between them. CDR1 is MNHEY, CDR2 SVGAGI, per germline. The CDR3 is made up of 15 amino acids. For the CDR3, the DNA is TGTGCCAGCAGACCCACAGGGACCCGTCATCAGCCCCAGCATTTT. Translating gives CASRPTGTRHQPQHF.

The genes are TRBV28 and TRBJ1-5; TRBD1 matches 11 bases. Trimming at V came to 6 bases and at J to 0 bases, leaving 7 bases not matched to a gene. The CDR3 runs 17 residues. Germline V gives CDR1 MDHEN, CDR2 SYDVKM. Here the CDR3 reads CASSRRTGGLSNQPQHF. The CDR3 region has the DNA TGTGCCAGCAGCCGACGGACAGGGGGCCTTAGCAATCAGCCCCAGCATTTT.

This chain joins TRBV5-1 and TRBJ2-7; no clear D. The germline CDR1 and CDR2 sequences are SGHRS and YFSETQ. V was clipped by 1 base and J by 0 bases, with 8 bases between them. The CDR3 covers 14 residues. This chain's CDR3 is CASSLQRSSYEQYF. CDR3 coding DNA: TGCGCCAGCAGCTTGCAGAGGAGCTCCTACGAGCAGTACTTC.

The chain links TRBV6-2 or TRBV6-3 to TRBJ1-2, with D possibly matching TRBD1 (6 bases). V was pared by 5 bases and J by 5 bases, with 9 bases between. The CDR3 runs to 12 residues. Germline loops: CDR1 MNHEY, CDR2 SVGEGT. The CDR3 DNA follows: TGTGCCAGCAGTACACAGGGATATGGCTACACCTTC. This encodes CASSTQGYGYTF.

The V and J genes are TRBV29-1 and TRBJ1-2; 8 bases map to TRBD1. The germline V gene encodes CDR1 SQVTM and CDR2 ANQGSEA. The CDR3 has 14 residues. Germline trimming cut 6 bases from V and 7 bases from J; bases unmatched to any gene: 13. The CDR3, as DNA: TGCAGCGTACAGGTCCAGGGGGCAGTCGGTGGCTACACCTTC. This codes for CSVQVQGAVGGYTF.

This chain joins TRBV6-5 and TRBJ2-2; D is unresolved. Trimming took off 0 bases at V and 7 bases at J, with 15 bases between the two ends. This CDR3 spans 16 amino acids. Germline V gene data show CDR1 as MNHEY and CDR2 as SVGAGI. The CDR3 DNA reads as TGTGCCAGCAGTTACTCCAATATCGCCGCGTACGGGGAGCTGTTTTTT. Its translation: CASSYSNIAAYGELFF.

The chain is built from TRBV7-2 and TRBJ2-1; 7 nucleotides match TRBD2. The CDR3 covers 16 residues. Germline V gene lookup returns CDR1 SGHTA and CDR2 FQGNSA. V was pared by 2 bases and J by 0 bases, with 4 bases of the junction left unmatched. The CDR3 loop is CASSLSGGSSYNEQFF. The CDR3 DNA reads as TGTGCCAGCAGCTTATCGGGCGGGAGCTCCTACAATGAGCAGTTCTTC.

The chain links TRBV6-5 to TRBJ1-5, with D possibly matching TRBD1 (6 bases). The CDR3 extends over 13 amino acids. V shed 7 bases and J shed 5 bases, with 12 bases lying between them. From germline, CDR1 is MNHEY and CDR2 SVGAGI. CDR3 coding DNA: TGTGCCAGCACCTTAGACAGGTATCAGCCCCAGCATTTT. It is translated as CASTLDRYQPQHF.

The V and J genes are TRBV10-2 and TRBJ2-3, with 9 bases lining up with TRBD2. The J segment lost 3 bases and the V segment lost 3 bases, leaving 4 bases of the junction unmatched. The length of the CDR3 is 15 residues. CDR1 WSHSY and CDR2 SAAADI come from the germline V gene. The CDR3: CASSEVAGATDTQYF. CDR3 DNA: TGCGCCAGCAGTGAAGTAGCGGGAGCGACAGATACGCAGTATTTT.